This is a list of T cell receptor beta chains from one sample in a study of post-analysis software for immune sequencing data. TCRdb re-called the PCR reads through MiXCR, storing one row per CDR3 protein. This table has about 430,000 distinct CDR3 sequences, about 39% appearing once. Specimen: blood. The receptors here all came from a girl between 2 and 10 years old with multiple sclerosis. Each CDR3 is given with its conserved first and last residue. Fields, in order: V gene, CDR3 length, CDR3 protein.

V gene: TRBV27; CDR3 length: 15; CDR3 protein: CASSWGTLYTDTQYF
V gene: TRBV29-1; CDR3 length: 12; CDR3 protein: CSFGRVQETQYF
V gene: TRBV28; CDR3 length: 13; CDR3 protein: CASSPRYLTEQYF
V gene: TRBV6-6; CDR3 length: 16; CDR3 protein: CASSRSSGLSYNEQFF
V gene: TRBV29-1; CDR3 length: 13; CDR3 protein: CSVEVGRYYGYTF
V gene: TRBV27; CDR3 length: 14; CDR3 protein: CASSRGGRHNEQFF
V gene: TRBV20-1; CDR3 length: 11; CDR3 protein: CSASRGGEQFF
V gene: TRBV15; CDR3 length: 15; CDR3 protein: CATSSLLAGADTQYF
V gene: TRBV7-3; CDR3 length: 13; CDR3 protein: CASSSGVGNEQFF
V gene: TRBV12-3/TRBV12-4; CDR3 length: 15; CDR3 protein: CASSLLAASTDTQYF
V gene: TRBV12-3/TRBV12-4; CDR3 length: 13; CDR3 protein: CASSSTGFPEAFF
V gene: TRBV5-1; CDR3 length: 16; CDR3 protein: CASSTYSGGIYNEQFF
V gene: TRBV7-2; CDR3 length: 15; CDR3 protein: CASSFFMGPQGTQYF
V gene: TRBV20-1; CDR3 length: 15; CDR3 protein: CSATQREGSTDTQYF
V gene: TRBV7-9; CDR3 length: 16; CDR3 protein: CASSLDDWTGVETQYF
V gene: TRBV6-5; CDR3 length: 15; CDR3 protein: CASSYLGTGTDTQYF
V gene: TRBV10-3; CDR3 length: 15; CDR3 protein: CAISDPQGVIYEQYF
V gene: TRBV4-1; CDR3 length: 17; CDR3 protein: CASSPLAGGVYQETQYF
V gene: TRBV9; CDR3 length: 14; CDR3 protein: CASSVLAGGYEQYF
V gene: TRBV28; CDR3 length: 14; CDR3 protein: CASSLQGDEDIQYF
V gene: TRBV7-2; CDR3 length: 14; CDR3 protein: CASSSDSFNQPQHF
V gene: TRBV12-3/TRBV12-4; CDR3 length: 14; CDR3 protein: CASSLRGRSYEQYF
V gene: TRBV18; CDR3 length: 14; CDR3 protein: CASSPPTRGYEQYF
V gene: TRBV27; CDR3 length: 13; CDR3 protein: CASRPYRDEEAFF
V gene: TRBV5-5; CDR3 length: 14; CDR3 protein: CASSPPPWGTEAFF
V gene: TRBV6-2/TRBV6-3; CDR3 length: 16; CDR3 protein: CASSYPSLRDLYEQYF
V gene: TRBV29-1; CDR3 length: 15; CDR3 protein: CSVGSGRGAYNEQFF
V gene: TRBV5-1; CDR3 length: 15; CDR3 protein: CASSLPGGDTDTQYF
V gene: TRBV28; CDR3 length: 14; CDR3 protein: CASSPGPFFAGYTF
V gene: TRBV28; CDR3 length: 13; CDR3 protein: CASSPLGAREQYF
V gene: TRBV4-3; CDR3 length: 14; CDR3 protein: CASSQGADTDTQYF
V gene: TRBV29-1; CDR3 length: 15; CDR3 protein: CSAGPRWLGQETQYF
V gene: TRBV27; CDR3 length: 13; CDR3 protein: CASSFSRNQPQHF
V gene: TRBV4-2; CDR3 length: 15; CDR3 protein: CASSPYAGTGGEAFF
V gene: TRBV11-2; CDR3 length: 15; CDR3 protein: CASSHGTAINYGYTF